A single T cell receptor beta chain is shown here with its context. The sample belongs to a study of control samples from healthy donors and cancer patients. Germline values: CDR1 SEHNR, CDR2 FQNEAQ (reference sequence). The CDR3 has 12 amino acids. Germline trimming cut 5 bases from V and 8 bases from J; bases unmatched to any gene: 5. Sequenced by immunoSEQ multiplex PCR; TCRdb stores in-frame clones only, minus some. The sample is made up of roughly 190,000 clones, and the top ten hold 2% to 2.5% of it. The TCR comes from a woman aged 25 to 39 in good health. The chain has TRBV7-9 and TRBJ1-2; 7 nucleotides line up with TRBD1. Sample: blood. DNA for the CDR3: TGTGCCAGCAGCATACAGGGGCGAGGCTACACCTTC. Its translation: CASSIQGRGYTF.